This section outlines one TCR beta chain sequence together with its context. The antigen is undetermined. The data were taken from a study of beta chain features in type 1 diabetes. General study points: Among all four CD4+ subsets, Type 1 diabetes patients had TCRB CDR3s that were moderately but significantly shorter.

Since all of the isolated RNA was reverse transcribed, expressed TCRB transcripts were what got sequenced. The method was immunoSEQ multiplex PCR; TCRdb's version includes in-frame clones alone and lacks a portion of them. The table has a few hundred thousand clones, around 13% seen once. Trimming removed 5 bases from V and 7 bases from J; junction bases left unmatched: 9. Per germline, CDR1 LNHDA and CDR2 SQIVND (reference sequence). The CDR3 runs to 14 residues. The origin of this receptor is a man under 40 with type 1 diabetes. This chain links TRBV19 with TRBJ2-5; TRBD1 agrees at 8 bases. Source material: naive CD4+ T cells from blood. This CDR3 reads CASSQPDRARTQYF. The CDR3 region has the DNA TGTGCCAGTAGTCAACCGGACAGGGCCCGGACCCAGTACTTC. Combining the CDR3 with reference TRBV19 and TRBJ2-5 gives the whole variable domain DGGITQSPKYLFRKEGQNVTLSCEQNLNHDAMYWYRQDPGQGLRLIYYSQIVNDFQKGDIAEGYSVSREKKESFPLTVTSAQKNPTAFYLCASSQPDRARTQYFGPGTRLLVL.